The source of this TCR beta chain is a study of CD8+ T cells in alopecia areata. As for the study in general: The authors scored treated patients' severity by affected scalp percentage.

The treatment denotes: oral pan-JAK inhibitor, 5-10 mg twice daily. This clone has a single count. Per germline, CDR1 SGDLS and CDR2 YYNGEE. The CDR3 totals 15 residues. Trimming stripped 4 bases from V and 1 base from J, with 14 bases between. TCR sequencing used cDNA made by reverse transcription of extracted RNA. Profiling relied on immunoSEQ multiplex PCR, and the TCRdb table lists in-frame clones only, not all of them. The sample holds approximately 140,000 clones, roughly 82% seen once. The sequences come from CD8+ T cells sorted from blood, collected at week 4, from a patient treated with tofacitinib. This sequence originates from a human donor with alopecia areata. The genes are TRBV9 and TRBJ1-1; D unresolved. CDR3 sequence reads: CASSPSRLPNTEAFF. In DNA form, the CDR3 reads TGTGCCAGCAGCCCATCGCGCCTGCCGAACACTGAAGCTTTCTTT. The full variable domain, its missing parts supplied by reference TRBV9 and TRBJ1-1, is DSGVTQTPKHLITATGQRVTLRCSPRSGDLSVYWYQQSLDQGLQFLIQYYNGEERAKGNILERFSAQQFPDLHSELNLSSLELGDSALYFCASSPSRLPNTEAFFGQGTRLTVV.